The 21 T cell receptor beta chains below come from one sample, sequenced in a study of monozygotic twins with inflammatory bowel disease. Following a re-call of the 5' RACE reads, TCRdb has one entry per CDR3 protein and lacks DNA. This sample contains about 380,000 distinct CDR3 sequences. Material: blood. Receptor source: a human donor with ulcerative colitis or Crohn's disease, or a healthy co-twin of an affected twin (not recorded which).

The chain has TRBV12-3 or TRBV12-4 and TRBJ1-6; the D call of TRBD1 rests on TCRdb alone, since no DNA is present to check it. The CDR3 has 15 amino acids. The CDR3 here is CASSFWAGQNSPLHF.

This chain uses TRBV18 with TRBJ2-1; TCRdb gives TRBD1 as the D gene, but with no DNA this cannot be confirmed. Germline CDR1 and CDR2: KGHSH and LQKENI. The CDR3 consists of 16 residues. CDR3 in amino acids: CASSPLTAGTGNEQFF.

V usage is TRBV5-1 and J usage is TRBJ2-5; TCRdb's D call of TRBD1 is untestable without DNA. Germline V gene data show CDR1 as SGHRS and CDR2 as YFSETQ. The CDR3 length is 16 residues. This CDR3 is CASSERGSTTWETQYF.

This chain uses TRBV24-1 with TRBJ2-1; TCRdb designates TRBD1, a call that cannot be tested without DNA. The CDR3 totals 15 residues. Germline assignment: CDR1 KGHDR and CDR2 SFDVKD. CDR3: CATSLEGGVYNEQFF.

The J gene is TRBJ2-5, the V gene TRBV5-1; lacking DNA, the TRBD2 call made by TCRdb goes unchecked. Germline V gene data show CDR1 as SGHRS and CDR2 as YFSETQ. The CDR3 is 15 amino acids. CDR3 sequence reads: CASSLVGQAAETQYF.

Here the CDR3 reads CATSDPRTVQETQYF. The rearrangement uses TRBV24-1 and TRBJ2-5; there is no DNA to check the TCRdb D call of TRBD1. The CDR3 runs 15 residues. Germline CDR1 is KGHDR and CDR2 is SFDVKD.

Here the CDR3 reads CASSFSNTGELFF. The chain has TRBV27 and TRBJ2-2. The CDR3 length is 13 residues. Germline values: CDR1 MNHEY, CDR2 SMNVEV (reference sequence).

This sequence joins TRBV21-1 and TRBJ1-5. TRBV21-1 is designated a pseudogene. The CDR3 has 14 amino acids. CDR3 protein: CASSSRPSNQPQHF.

This sequence joins TRBV5-1 and TRBJ2-2; TCRdb's assignment of TRBD2 cannot be checked, as there is no DNA. This CDR3 region has 14 residues. The germline V gene encodes CDR1 SGHRS and CDR2 YFSETQ. The CDR3 loop reads CASSGREVTGELFF.

This rearrangement joins TRBV6-1 to TRBJ1-5; the D call from TCRdb, TRBD1, cannot be confirmed without DNA. In germline, CDR1 is MNHNS, CDR2 SASEGT. This CDR3 has 15 residues. The CDR3 protein is CASSTQGAGNQPQHF.

V gene TRBV7-8 combines with J gene TRBJ1-6; lacking DNA, the TRBD1 call made by TCRdb goes unchecked. Per germline, CDR1 SGHVS and CDR2 FQNEAQ. The CDR3 extends over 17 amino acids. This CDR3 is CASSLRAAASGMAPLHF.

The chain couples TRBV27 to TRBJ2-1; lacking DNA, the TRBD1 call made by TCRdb goes unchecked. The CDR3 spans 15 residues. Germline CDR1 MNHEY, CDR2 SMNVEV (reference sequence). CDR3 residues: CASSFRGPAYNEQFF.

The genes are TRBV20-1 and TRBJ2-6; as DNA is missing, the TRBD1 call by TCRdb cannot be tested. The germline V gene encodes CDR1 DFQATT and CDR2 SNEGSKA (reference sequence). CDR3 length: 17 amino acids. This CDR3 reads CSARSDREPSGANVLTF.

The chain combines TRBV11-2 with TRBJ2-1; no DNA is available, so the TRBD1 call from TCRdb remains unchecked. CDR1 and CDR2 from the germline V gene are SGHAT and FQNNGV. CDR3 size: 14 residues. The CDR3 sequence is CASSSLIGTDEQFF.

The chain is built from TRBV13 and TRBJ2-4; lacking DNA, the TRBD2 call made by TCRdb goes unchecked. There are 14 residues in the CDR3. Per the germline V gene, CDR1 is PRHDT and CDR2 is FYEKMQ (reference sequence). CDR3 sequence reads: CASRGLGQKNIQYF.

The V call is TRBV20-1, the J call TRBJ2-7; TCRdb designates TRBD2, a call that cannot be tested without DNA. The CDR3 is 12 residues long. CDR1 DFQATT and CDR2 SNEGSKA come from the germline V gene (reference sequence). The CDR3 loop reads CSAVQGGGEQYF.

This chain connects TRBV3-1 to TRBJ1-2; the TRBD1 assignment by TCRdb is unverifiable without DNA. Per germline, CDR1 LGHDT and CDR2 YNNKEL (reference sequence). This CDR3 spans 15 amino acids. CDR3 amino acids: CASSRRTGGRNGYTF.

This chain connects TRBV2 to TRBJ1-1; TCRdb names TRBD1, which stays unverified in the absence of DNA. The CDR3 is 13 residues long. Germline CDR1 is SNHLY and CDR2 is FYNNEI. CDR3 residues: CASNRDPETEAFF.

The chain links TRBV2 to TRBJ2-1; the D gene TCRdb calls, TRBD2, cannot be checked with no DNA. The CDR3 has 13 residues. Germline CDR1 SNHLY, CDR2 FYNNEI. Here the CDR3 reads CATVLAGSNEQFF.

The V gene is TRBV7-8, the J gene TRBJ1-1; the TCRdb call, TRBD1, lacks DNA for checking. Per germline, CDR1 SGHVS and CDR2 FQNEAQ. CDR3 size: 17 residues. CDR3 sequence reads: CASSYISQGWGGLEAFF. Together with reference TRBV7-8 and TRBJ1-1, the CDR3 gives the full variable domain: GAGVSQSPRYKVAKRGQDVALRCDPISGHVSLFWYQQALGQGPEFLTYFQNEAQLDKSGLPSDRFFAERPEGSVSTLKIQRTQQEDSAVYLCASSYISQGWGGLEAFFGQGTRLTVV.

The V call is TRBV12-3 or TRBV12-4, the J call TRBJ2-3; TCRdb calls TRBD2, which cannot be checked without DNA. This CDR3 is built from 14 residues. The CDR3 loop is CASSFGLYTDTQYF.